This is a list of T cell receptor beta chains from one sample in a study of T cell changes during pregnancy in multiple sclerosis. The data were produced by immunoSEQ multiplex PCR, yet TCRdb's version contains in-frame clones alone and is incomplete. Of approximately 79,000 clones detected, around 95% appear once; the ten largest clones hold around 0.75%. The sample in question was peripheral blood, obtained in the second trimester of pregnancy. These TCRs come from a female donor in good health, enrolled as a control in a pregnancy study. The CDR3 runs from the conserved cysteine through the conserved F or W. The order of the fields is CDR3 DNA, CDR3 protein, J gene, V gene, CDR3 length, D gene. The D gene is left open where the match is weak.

CDR3nt: TGTGCCAGCAGTGAAGGGCAGGGGGCACCCTACACCTTC
CDR3aa: CASSEGQGAPYTF
j_gene: TRBJ1-2
v_gene: TRBV6-1
len: 13
d_gene: TRBD1

CDR3nt: TGTGCCAGCAGCTCCCCGGGACAGGGGGTGGACAGCACCGGGGAGCTGTTTTTT
CDR3aa: CASSSPGQGVDSTGELFF
j_gene: TRBJ2-2
v_gene: TRBV5-5
len: 18
d_gene: TRBD1

CDR3nt: TGTGCCAGCAGCTTAGCCAGGGAGGTATGGTCGGGCGGCTACACCTTC
CDR3aa: CASSLAREVWSGGYTF
j_gene: TRBJ1-2
v_gene: TRBV7-2
len: 16
d_gene: .

CDR3nt: TGTGCCAGCAGTGCGCGACAGGGGAATTCACCCCTCCACTTT
CDR3aa: CASSARQGNSPLHF
j_gene: TRBJ1-6
v_gene: TRBV9
len: 14
d_gene: TRBD1

CDR3nt: TGTGCCAGCAGCTTAGCGAATACAGGGAACACTGAAGCTTTCTTT
CDR3aa: CASSLANTGNTEAFF
j_gene: TRBJ1-1
v_gene: TRBV7-9
len: 15
d_gene: .

CDR3nt: TGTGCCAGCAGCCCCAGCAGGGGCTTGGCACCCCTCCACTTT
CDR3aa: CASSPSRGLAPLHF
j_gene: TRBJ1-6
v_gene: TRBV7-2
len: 14
d_gene: .

CDR3nt: TGTGCCTGGAGTGCCCGGGGGGGAGGCCAGCCCCAGCATTTT
CDR3aa: CAWSARGGGQPQHF
j_gene: TRBJ1-5
v_gene: TRBV30
len: 14
d_gene: .

CDR3nt: TGTGCCAGCAGCTTAGGGTTCAGCAGGGCCTATGGCTACACCTTC
CDR3aa: CASSLGFSRAYGYTF
j_gene: TRBJ1-2
v_gene: TRBV5-8
len: 15
d_gene: .

CDR3nt: TGTGCCTGGACGAGGGGGCTGGACACTGAAGCTTTCTTT
CDR3aa: CAWTRGLDTEAFF
j_gene: TRBJ1-1
v_gene: TRBV30
len: 13
d_gene: TRBD1

CDR3nt: TGTGCCAGCAGCTTAGCGCCCGGGGAATGGTGGGTATTCTACAATGAGCAGTTCTTC
CDR3aa: CASSLAPGEWWVFYNEQFF
j_gene: TRBJ2-1
v_gene: TRBV7-2
len: 19
d_gene: .

CDR3nt: TGTGCCAGCAGCCCGGGACAGGCTAACACTGAAGCTTTCTTT
CDR3aa: CASSPGQANTEAFF
j_gene: TRBJ1-1
v_gene: TRBV7-9
len: 14
d_gene: TRBD1